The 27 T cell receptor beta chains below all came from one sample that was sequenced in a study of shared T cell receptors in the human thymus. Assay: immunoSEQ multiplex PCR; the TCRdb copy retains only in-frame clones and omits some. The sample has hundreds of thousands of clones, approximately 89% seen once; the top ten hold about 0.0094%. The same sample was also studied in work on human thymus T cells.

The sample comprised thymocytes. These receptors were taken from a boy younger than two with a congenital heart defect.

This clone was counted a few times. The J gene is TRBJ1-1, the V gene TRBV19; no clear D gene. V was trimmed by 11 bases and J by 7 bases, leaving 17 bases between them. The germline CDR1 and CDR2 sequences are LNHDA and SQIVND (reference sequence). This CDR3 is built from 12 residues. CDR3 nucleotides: TGTGCCTCGGCGGGCATAACGGATGAAGCTTTCTTT. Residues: CASAGITDEAFF.

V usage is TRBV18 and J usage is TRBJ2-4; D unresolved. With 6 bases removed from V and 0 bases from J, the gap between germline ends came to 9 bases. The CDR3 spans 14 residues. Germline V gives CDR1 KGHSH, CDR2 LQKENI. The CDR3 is CASSPPGAKNIQYF. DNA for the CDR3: TGTGCCAGCTCCCCCCCGGGAGCCAAAAACATTCAGTACTTC.

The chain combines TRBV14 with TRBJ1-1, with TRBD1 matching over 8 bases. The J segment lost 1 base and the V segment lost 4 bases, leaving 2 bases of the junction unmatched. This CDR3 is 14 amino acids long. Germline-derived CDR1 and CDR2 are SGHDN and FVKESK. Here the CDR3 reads CASSLGQGNTEAFF. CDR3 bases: TGTGCCAGCAGCCTTGGACAGGGGAACACTGAAGCTTTCTTT.

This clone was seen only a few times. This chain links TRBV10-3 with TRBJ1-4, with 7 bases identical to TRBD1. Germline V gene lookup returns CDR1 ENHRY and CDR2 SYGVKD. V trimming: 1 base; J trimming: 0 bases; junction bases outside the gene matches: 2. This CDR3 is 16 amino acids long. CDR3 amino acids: CAISEWDRPTNEKLFF. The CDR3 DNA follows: TGTGCCATCAGTGAGTGGGACAGACCAACTAATGAAAAACTGTTTTTT.

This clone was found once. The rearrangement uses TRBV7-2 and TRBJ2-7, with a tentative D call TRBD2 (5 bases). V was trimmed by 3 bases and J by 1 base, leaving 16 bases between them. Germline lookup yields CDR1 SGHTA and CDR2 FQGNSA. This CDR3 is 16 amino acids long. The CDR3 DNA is TGTGCCAGCAGCTTCCGGGATATACCCGAATCCTACGAGCAGTACTTC. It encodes CASSFRDIPESYEQYF.

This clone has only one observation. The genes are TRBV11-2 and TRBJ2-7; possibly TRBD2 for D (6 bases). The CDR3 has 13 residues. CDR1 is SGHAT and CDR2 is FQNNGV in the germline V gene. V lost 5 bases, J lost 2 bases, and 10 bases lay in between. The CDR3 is CASSPGLPYEQYF. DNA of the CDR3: TGTGCCAGCAGCCCGGGACTTCCCTACGAGCAGTACTTC. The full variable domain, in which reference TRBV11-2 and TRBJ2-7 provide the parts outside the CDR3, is EAGVAQSPRYKIIEKRQSVAFWCNPISGHATLYWYQQILGQGPKLLIQFQNNGVVDDSQLPKDRFSAERLKGVDSTLKIQPAKLEDSAVYLCASSPGLPYEQYFGPGTRLTVT.

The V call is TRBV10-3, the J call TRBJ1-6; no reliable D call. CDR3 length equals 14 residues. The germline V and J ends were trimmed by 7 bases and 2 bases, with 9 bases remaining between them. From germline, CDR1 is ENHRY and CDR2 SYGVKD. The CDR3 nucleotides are TGTGCCATCACGCGGAGACCCTATAATTCACCCCTCCACTTT. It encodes CAITRRPYNSPLHF.

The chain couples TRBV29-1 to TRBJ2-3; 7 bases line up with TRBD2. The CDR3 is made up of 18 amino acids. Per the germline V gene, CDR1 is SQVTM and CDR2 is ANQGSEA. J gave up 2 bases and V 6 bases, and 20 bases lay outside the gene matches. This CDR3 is CSVHNTWLAEIYTDTQYF. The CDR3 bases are TGCAGCGTCCACAATACCTGGCTAGCGGAAATATACACAGATACGCAGTATTTT.

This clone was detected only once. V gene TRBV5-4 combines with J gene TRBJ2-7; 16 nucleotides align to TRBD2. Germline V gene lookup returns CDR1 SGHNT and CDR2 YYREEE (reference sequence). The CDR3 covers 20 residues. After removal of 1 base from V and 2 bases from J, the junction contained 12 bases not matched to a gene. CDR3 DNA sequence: TGTGCCAGCAGCTTGAGGGTAAAGGGACTAGCGGGAGGGCCAACCTACGAGCAGTACTTC. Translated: CASSLRVKGLAGGPTYEQYF.

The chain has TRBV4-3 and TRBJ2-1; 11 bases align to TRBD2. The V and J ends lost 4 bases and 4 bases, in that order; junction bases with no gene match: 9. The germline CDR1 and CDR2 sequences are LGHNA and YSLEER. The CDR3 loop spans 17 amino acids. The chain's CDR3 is CASSPPPGLADYNEQFF. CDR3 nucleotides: TGCGCCAGCAGCCCACCGCCGGGACTAGCGGATTACAATGAGCAGTTCTTC.

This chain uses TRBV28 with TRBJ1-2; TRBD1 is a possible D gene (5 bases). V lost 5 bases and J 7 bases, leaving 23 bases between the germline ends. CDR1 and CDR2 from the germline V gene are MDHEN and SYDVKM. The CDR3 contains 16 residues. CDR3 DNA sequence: TGTGCCAGCAGTCCCGTAGGGGAGGGTCTCACTGCTGGCTACACCTTC. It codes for CASSPVGEGLTAGYTF.

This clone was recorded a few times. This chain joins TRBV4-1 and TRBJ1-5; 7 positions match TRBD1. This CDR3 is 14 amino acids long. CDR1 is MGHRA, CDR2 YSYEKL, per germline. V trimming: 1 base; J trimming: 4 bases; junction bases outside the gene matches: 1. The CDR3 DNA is TGCGCCAGCAGCCAAGTACAGGGGAATCAGCCCCAGCATTTT. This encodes CASSQVQGNQPQHF.

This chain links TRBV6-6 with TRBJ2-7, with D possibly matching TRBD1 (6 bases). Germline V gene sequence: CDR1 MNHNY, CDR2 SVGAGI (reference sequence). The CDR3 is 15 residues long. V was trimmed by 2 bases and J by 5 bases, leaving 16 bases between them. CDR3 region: CASSYNSQGLDEQYF. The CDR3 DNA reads TGTGCCAGCAGTTACAACTCCCAGGGGTTGGACGAGCAGTACTTC.

The CDR3 DNA reads as TGTGCCAGCAGCAGTCAATTGGCGCTAGCGGGACTGAGAGAGCAGTACTTC. Its translation is CASSSQLALAGLREQYF. V is TRBV7-6 and J is TRBJ2-7; 9 bases agree with TRBD2. CDR1 and CDR2 (germline): SGHVS, FNYEAQ. With 5 bases clipped from V and 7 bases from J, the junction kept 18 bases outside the gene matches. The CDR3 runs to 17 residues.

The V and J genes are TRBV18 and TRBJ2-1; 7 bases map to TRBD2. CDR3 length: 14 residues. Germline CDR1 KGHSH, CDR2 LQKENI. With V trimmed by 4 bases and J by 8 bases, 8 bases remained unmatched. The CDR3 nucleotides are TGTGCCAGCTCACGGTCCAGCGGGAACTATGAGCAGTTCTTC. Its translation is CASSRSSGNYEQFF.

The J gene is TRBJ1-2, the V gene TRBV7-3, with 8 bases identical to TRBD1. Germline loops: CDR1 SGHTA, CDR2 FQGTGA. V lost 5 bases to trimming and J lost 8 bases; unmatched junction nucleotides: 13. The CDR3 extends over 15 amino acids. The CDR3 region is CASSPAGGQGLGYTF. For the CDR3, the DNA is TGTGCCAGCAGCCCGGCCGGCGGACAGGGCTTGGGCTACACCTTC.

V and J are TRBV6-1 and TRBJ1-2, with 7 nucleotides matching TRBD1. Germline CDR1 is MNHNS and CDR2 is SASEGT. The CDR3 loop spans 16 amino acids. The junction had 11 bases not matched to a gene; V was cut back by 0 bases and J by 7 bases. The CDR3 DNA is TGTGCCAGCAGTGAAGCGGCCCGACAGGGATCGTCTGGCTACACCTTC. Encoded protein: CASSEAARQGSSGYTF.

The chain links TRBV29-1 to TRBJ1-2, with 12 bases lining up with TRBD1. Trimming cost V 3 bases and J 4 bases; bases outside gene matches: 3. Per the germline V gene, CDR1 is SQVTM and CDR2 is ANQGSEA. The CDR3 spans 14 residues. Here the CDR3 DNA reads TGCAGCGTTGAGCGGGACAGGGGGCTCTATGGCTACACCTTC. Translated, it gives CSVERDRGLYGYTF.

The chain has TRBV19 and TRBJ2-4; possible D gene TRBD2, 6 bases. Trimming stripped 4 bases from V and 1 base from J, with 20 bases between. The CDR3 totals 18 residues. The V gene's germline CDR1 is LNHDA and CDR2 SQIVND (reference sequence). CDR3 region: CASSTNLLMRDAKNIQYF. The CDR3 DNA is TGTGCCAGTAGTACAAACCTACTTATGCGGGACGCCAAAAACATTCAGTACTTC.

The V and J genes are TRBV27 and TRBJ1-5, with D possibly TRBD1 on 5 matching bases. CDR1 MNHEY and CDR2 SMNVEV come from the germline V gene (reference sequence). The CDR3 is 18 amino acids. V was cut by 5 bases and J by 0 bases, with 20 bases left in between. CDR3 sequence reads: CASSPRGTGDYSNQPQHF. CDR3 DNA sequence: TGTGCCAGCAGTCCTAGAGGGACGGGAGATTATAGCAATCAGCCCCAGCATTTT.

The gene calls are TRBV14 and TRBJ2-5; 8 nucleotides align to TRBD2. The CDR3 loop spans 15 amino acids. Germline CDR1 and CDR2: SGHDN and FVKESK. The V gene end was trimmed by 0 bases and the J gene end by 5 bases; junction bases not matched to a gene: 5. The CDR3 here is CASSQDMGLGETQYF. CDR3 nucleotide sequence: TGTGCCAGCAGCCAAGATATGGGACTAGGGGAGACCCAGTACTTC. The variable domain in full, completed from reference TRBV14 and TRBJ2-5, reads EAGVTQFPSHSVIEKGQTVTLRCDPISGHDNLYWYRRVMGKEIKFLLHFVKESKQDESGMPNNRFLAERTGGTYSTLKVQPAELEDSGVYFCASSQDMGLGETQYFGPGTRLLVL.

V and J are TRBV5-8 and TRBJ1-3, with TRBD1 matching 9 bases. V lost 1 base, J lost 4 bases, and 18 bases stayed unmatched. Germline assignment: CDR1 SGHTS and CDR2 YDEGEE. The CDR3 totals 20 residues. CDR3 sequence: CASSLRKPGQGRNCGNTIYF. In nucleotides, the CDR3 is TGTGCCAGCAGCTTGAGAAAACCGGGACAGGGACGCAACTGCGGAAACACCATATATTTT.

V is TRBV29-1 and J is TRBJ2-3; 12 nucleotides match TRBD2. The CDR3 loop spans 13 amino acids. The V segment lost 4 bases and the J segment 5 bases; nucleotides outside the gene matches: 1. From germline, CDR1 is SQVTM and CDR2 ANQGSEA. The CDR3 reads CSVALAGGDTQYF. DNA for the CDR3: TGCAGCGTTGCACTAGCGGGAGGAGATACGCAGTATTTT.

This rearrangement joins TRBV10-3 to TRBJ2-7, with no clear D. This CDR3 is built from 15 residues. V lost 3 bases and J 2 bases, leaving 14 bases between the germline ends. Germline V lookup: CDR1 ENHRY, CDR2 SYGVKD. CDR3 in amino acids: CAISDPPNHPYEQYF. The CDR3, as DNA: TGTGCCATCAGTGACCCGCCTAACCACCCCTACGAGCAGTACTTC.

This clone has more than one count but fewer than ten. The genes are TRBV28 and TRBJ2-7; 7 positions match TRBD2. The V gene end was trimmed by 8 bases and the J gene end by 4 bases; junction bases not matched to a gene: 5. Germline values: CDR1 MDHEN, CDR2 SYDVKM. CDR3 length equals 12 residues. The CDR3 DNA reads TGTGCCAGCCGTAGTAGCGGGTACGAGCAGTACTTC. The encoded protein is CASRSSGYEQYF.

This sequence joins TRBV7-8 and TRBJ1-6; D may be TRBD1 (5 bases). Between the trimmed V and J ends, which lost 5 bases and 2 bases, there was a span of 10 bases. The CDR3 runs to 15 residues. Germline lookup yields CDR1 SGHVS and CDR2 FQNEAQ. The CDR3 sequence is CASSPRDPYNSPLHF. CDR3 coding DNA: TGTGCCAGCAGCCCGCGGGACCCCTATAATTCACCCCTCCACTTT.

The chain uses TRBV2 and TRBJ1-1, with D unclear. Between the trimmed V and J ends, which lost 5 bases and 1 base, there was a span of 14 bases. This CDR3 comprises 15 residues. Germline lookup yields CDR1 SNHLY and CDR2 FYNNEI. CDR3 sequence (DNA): TGTGCCAGCAGTCCCCTCGACACACCGAACACTGAAGCTTTCTTT. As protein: CASSPLDTPNTEAFF.